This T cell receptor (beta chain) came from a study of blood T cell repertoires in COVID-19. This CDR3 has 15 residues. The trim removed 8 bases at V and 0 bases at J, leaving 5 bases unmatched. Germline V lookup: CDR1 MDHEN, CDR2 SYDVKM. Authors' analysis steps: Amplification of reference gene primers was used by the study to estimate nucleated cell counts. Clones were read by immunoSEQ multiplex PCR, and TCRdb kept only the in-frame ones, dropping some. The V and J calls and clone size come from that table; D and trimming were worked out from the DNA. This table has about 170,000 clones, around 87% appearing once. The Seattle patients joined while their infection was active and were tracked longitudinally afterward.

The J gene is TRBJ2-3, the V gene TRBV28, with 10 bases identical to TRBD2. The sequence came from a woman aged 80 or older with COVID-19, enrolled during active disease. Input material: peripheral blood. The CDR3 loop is CASLSGRASTDTQYF. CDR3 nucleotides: TGTGCCAGCCTGAGCGGGAGGGCCAGCACAGATACGCAGTATTTT. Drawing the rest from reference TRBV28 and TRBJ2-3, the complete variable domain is DVKVTQSSRYLVKRTGEKVFLECVQDMDHENMFWYRQDPGLGLRLIYFSYDVKMKEKGDIPEGYSVSREKKERFSLILESASTNQTSMYLCASLSGRASTDTQYFGPGTRLTVL.